The sequence of this T cell receptor beta chain was determined in a study of OX40 agonist ivuxolimab in advanced cancers. The study in broad terms: Ivuxolimab was an agonistic, fully human IgG2 monoclonal antibody directed against OX40 (CD134), a costimulatory receptor. Intravenous ivuxolimab was administered to patients every 2 weeks at six dose levels: 0.01, 0.1, 0.3, 1.5, 3 and 10 mg/kg. Of the approximately 54 patients in dose escalation, about 20 had hepatocellular carcinoma, around 15 had melanoma, 9 had renal cell carcinoma and 9 had head and neck cancer. In the dose-escalation cohort, approximately 80% of patients were male, and the mean age was roughly 60 years with a range of roughly 20 to 85. Prior anti-PD-1, anti-PD-L1 or anti-CTLA-4 therapy was permitted, and checkpoint inhibitors had been received by approximately 39% of dose-escalation patients. Partial responses occurred in three dose-escalation patients, of whom one had hepatocellular carcinoma and two had cutaneous melanoma. The point of sequencing TCRbeta in the periphery was to test whether ivuxolimab changed TCR sequence diversity and drove clonal T-cell expansion. The paper describes the monotherapy dose-escalation part (N of about 52 patients) of the phase I trial of ivuxolimab. Study-level results and caveats: The antigen specificity of the clonally expanded peripheral T cells was not determined. After ivuxolimab, expanded clones were on average more numerous among CD8+ T cells than among CD4+ T cells. Low levels of normalized T-cell clonal expansion were also seen in some nonresponding patients. In partial responders in the 0.1-3.0 mg/kg groups, normalized peripheral clonal expansion was found to be among the lowest, especially among CD8+ T cells. At doses from 0.1 to 3.0 mg/kg, clonal expansion was seen in both CD4+ and CD8+ blood T cells between baseline and week 6.

CDR1 and CDR2 (SGHNT, YYREEE) derive from the germline V gene (reference sequence). CDR3 length: 17 amino acids, cysteine to phenylalanine. CDR3 DNA is the only sequence kept; it has 51 bases, read in frame from the first base. Here V drops 3 bases and J drops 2 bases, and the junction holds 14 bases not matched to any gene. In the case of this clone: There is no known antigen for this receptor. Per-base quality was not reported, and no clone a single base away is much larger than it.

Genomic DNA was extracted from sorted cells for sequencing of the TCRbeta CDR3 region. The immunoSEQ Assay was used for sequencing of TCRbeta CDR3 regions. The table was pulled from immuneACCESS by TCRdb, which kept in-frame rearrangements only. Such tables lose some clones; where checked, under half of the loss comes from unresolved V genes, and the rest has no known cause. Here the sample has about 77,000 clones; approximately 81% occur a single time. Of the sample, roughly 4.6% falls within the top ten clones. The trial excluded patients who had a history of autoimmune disease or were on systemic immunosuppression. In every dose cohort, peripheral blood was drawn for TCR sequencing at baseline, cycle 4 day 1, and cycle 7 day 1. The samples were drawn from a first-in-human, open-label, multicenter phase I dose-escalation trial of ivuxolimab. Adults with locally advanced or metastatic head and neck squamous cell, hepatocellular, melanoma or renal cell carcinoma were enrolled in the trial. Before TCR sequencing, CD4+ T cells and CD8+ T cells were sorted from peripheral blood as separate populations.

The V and J genes are TRBV5-4 and TRBJ2-7; 7 bases in the middle match TRBD1. The sequencing used CD4+ or CD8+ T cells sorted from blood, collected in a trial of the OX40 agonist ivuxolimab. The receptor comes from an adult with an advanced solid tumor such as melanoma, head and neck, liver or kidney cancer. For the CDR3, the sequence is CASSSDPYRDRTYEQYF. The DNA sequence follows: TGTGCCAGCAGCTCCGACCCCTACCGGGACAGAACCTACGAGCAGTACTTC.